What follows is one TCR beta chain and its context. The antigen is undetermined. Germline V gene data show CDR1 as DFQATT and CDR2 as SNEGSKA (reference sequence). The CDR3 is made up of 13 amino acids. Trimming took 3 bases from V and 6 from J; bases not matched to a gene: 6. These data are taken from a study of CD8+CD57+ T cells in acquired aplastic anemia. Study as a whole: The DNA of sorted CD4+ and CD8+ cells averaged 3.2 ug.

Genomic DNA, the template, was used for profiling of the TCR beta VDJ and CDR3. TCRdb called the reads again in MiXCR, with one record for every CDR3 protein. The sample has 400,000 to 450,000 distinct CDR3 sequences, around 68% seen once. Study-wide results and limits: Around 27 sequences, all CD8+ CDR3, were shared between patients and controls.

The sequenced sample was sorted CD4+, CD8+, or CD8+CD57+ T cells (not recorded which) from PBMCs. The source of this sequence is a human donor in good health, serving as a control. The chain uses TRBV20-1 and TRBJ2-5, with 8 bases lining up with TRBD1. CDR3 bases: TGCAGTGCTAGTAGACAGGGGAAACAGACCCAGTACTTC. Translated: CSASRQGKQTQYF.